Each of the 14 T cell receptor beta chains below was sequenced from the same sample in a study of CD8+ T cells in alopecia areata. Treatment here: oral pan-JAK inhibitor, 5-10 mg twice daily. It was cDNA, reverse transcribed from extracted RNA, that served as the sequencing template. Measured with immunoSEQ multiplex PCR; TCRdb has only the in-frame clones, and not every one. Of 170,000 or so clones listed, about 71% were seen once; the top ten hold approximately 0.91%. The material sequenced was CD4+ T cells sorted from blood, taken at week 4, from a patient treated with tofacitinib. The receptors come from a human donor with alopecia areata.

V usage is TRBV4-2 and J usage is TRBJ2-7; 12 bases line up with TRBD2. With V trimmed by 2 bases and J by 4 bases, 9 bases remained unmatched. In germline, CDR1 is LGHNA, CDR2 YNFKEQ. CDR3 size: 17 residues. The DNA for the CDR3 is TGTGCCAGCAGCCAAACCGACACTAGCGGGGGGTTGTACGAGCAGTACTTC. Translated, it gives CASSQTDTSGGLYEQYF.

J is TRBJ2-5 and V is TRBV5-1; 10 bases line up with TRBD2. The CDR3 contains 14 residues. Trimming cost V 7 bases and J 1 base; bases outside gene matches: 4. CDR1 is SGHRS and CDR2 is YFSETQ in the germline V gene. CDR3 nucleotide sequence: TGCGCCAGCTCCGGGACTAGCGTCCAAGAGACCCAGTACTTC. It translates to CASSGTSVQETQYF.

In this sample, this clone turned up a few times. The same CDR3 can be traced to other DNA sequences in this sample. This chain links TRBV29-1 with TRBJ2-7, with D hard to call. The CDR3 is made up of 11 amino acids. V lost 4 bases to trimming and J lost 0 bases, with 4 bases between them. Germline assignment: CDR1 SQVTM and CDR2 ANQGSEA. This chain's CDR3 is CSVGGSYEQYF. The CDR3 DNA reads TGCAGCGTTGGGGGCTCCTACGAGCAGTACTTC.

CDR3 DNA: TGTGCCAGCAGAGCCCGGTTCTACGAGCAGTACTTC. Amino acid sequence: CASRARFYEQYF. The chain uses TRBV6-1 and TRBJ2-7, with D uncertain. Deletions cut 6 bases from V and 3 bases from J, with 9 bases between. The germline V gene has CDR1 MNHNS and CDR2 SASEGT. This CDR3 is 12 amino acids long.

The chain joins TRBV30 to TRBJ2-1, with TRBD1 matching 8 bases. Germline-derived CDR1 and CDR2 are GTSNPN and SVGIG (reference sequence). Trimming removed 3 bases from V and 6 bases from J; junction bases left unmatched: 4. The CDR3 is made up of 13 amino acids. The CDR3 bases are TGTGCCTGGAGGGTTACAGGGGGCAATGAGCAGTTCTTC. Translating it yields CAWRVTGGNEQFF. Looking up the rest from reference TRBV30 and TRBJ2-1 gives the full variable domain: SQTIHQWPATLVQPVGSPLSLECTVEGTSNPNLYWYRQAAGRGLQLLFYSVGIGQISSEVPQNLSASRPQDRQFILSSKKLLLSDSGFYLCAWRVTGGNEQFFGPGTRLTVL.

Only a few counts were recorded for this clone. The rearrangement links TRBV6-5 to TRBJ2-5, with D perhaps TRBD1 (6 bases). This CDR3 is 14 amino acids long. The ends were cut back, 0 bases at V and 2 bases at J, with 7 bases in the middle. Looked up from germline, CDR1 is MNHEY and CDR2 is SVGAGI. The DNA of the CDR3 is TGTGCCAGCAGTTACTCAAGGGGGCAAGAGACCCAGTACTTC. It is translated as CASSYSRGQETQYF.

The chain couples TRBV29-1 to TRBJ1-2; D is unclear. The CDR3 has 12 amino acids. Trimming left V 1 base short and J 4 bases short, with 7 bases between. The V gene's germline CDR1 is SQVTM and CDR2 ANQGSEA. The CDR3 here is CSVEGTLYGYTF. In nucleotides, the CDR3 is TGCAGCGTTGAAGGGACTCTCTATGGCTACACCTTC.

Regarding this clone: Other DNA sequences within the sample encode an identical CDR3. The CDR3 is CSVDRTGNYGYTF. The CDR3 DNA reads as TGCAGCGTGGACCGGACAGGAAACTATGGCTACACCTTC. This sequence joins TRBV29-1 and TRBJ1-2; 7 bases line up with TRBD1. Unmatched junction bases numbered 6, after V lost 6 bases and J lost 2 bases. The CDR3 has 13 residues. CDR1 SQVTM and CDR2 ANQGSEA come from the germline V gene.

This clone was observed a few times. The chain has TRBV5-6 and TRBJ1-1, with 9 bases identical to TRBD1. This CDR3 is 14 amino acids long. V dropped 2 bases and J dropped 6; count of bases not matched to a gene: 5. Germline CDR1 is SGHDT and CDR2 is YYEEEE. For the CDR3, the DNA is TGTGCCAGCAGCTTTGGACAGGGGAAATCTGAAGCTTTCTTT. It codes for CASSFGQGKSEAFF.

The rearrangement uses TRBV30 and TRBJ2-5; D gene ambiguous. This CDR3 spans 13 amino acids. Trimming took off 1 base at V and 5 bases at J, with 11 bases between the two ends. Germline lookup yields CDR1 GTSNPN and CDR2 SVGIG (reference sequence). The CDR3 bases are TGTGCCTGGAGTGGTCGTGGGTGGGAGACCCAGTACTTC. Protein: CAWSGRGWETQYF.

The table lists this clone with a count of one. J is TRBJ1-6 and V is TRBV5-6; a possible D gene is TRBD1 (5 bases). Trimming took off 0 bases at V and 0 bases at J, with 7 bases between the two ends. CDR1 SGHDT and CDR2 YYEEEE come from the germline V gene. This CDR3 has 16 amino acids. DNA of the CDR3: TGTGCCAGCAGCTTGGATACAGGCTCCTATAATTCACCCCTCCACTTT. Protein: CASSLDTGSYNSPLHF.

This chain links TRBV30 with TRBJ1-2, with 8 bases matching TRBD1. This CDR3 is built from 12 residues. CDR1 and CDR2 from the germline V gene are GTSNPN and SVGIG (reference sequence). With V trimmed by 8 bases and J by 3 bases, 5 bases remained unmatched. The CDR3 DNA reads as TGTGCCATACACAGGGGGGACTATGGCTACACCTTC. It codes for CAIHRGDYGYTF.

The chain uses TRBV7-9 and TRBJ1-6, with unresolved D. Trimming removed 2 bases from V and 9 bases from J, with 5 bases in between. The CDR3 is 12 amino acids. The germline V gene encodes CDR1 SEHNR and CDR2 FQNEAQ (reference sequence). The CDR3 coding sequence is TGTGCCAGCAGCTTAAACAGTTCACCCCTCCACTTT. This gives the protein CASSLNSSPLHF.

The gene calls are TRBV29-1 and TRBJ2-2; 10 positions agree with TRBD2. Looked up from germline, CDR1 is SQVTM and CDR2 is ANQGSEA. After removal of 7 bases from V and 1 base from J, the junction contained 6 bases not matched to a gene. The CDR3 sequence is 15 residues long. The CDR3 spells CSAGVAGGNTGELFF. The CDR3 coding sequence is TGCAGCGCCGGGGTAGCGGGGGGGAACACCGGGGAGCTGTTTTTT.